Listed below are T cell receptor beta chains from one sample, sequenced in a study of blood T cells in healthy people across ages. TCRdb called the 5' RACE reads again in MiXCR, with one record for every CDR3 protein. The sample carries almost 800,000 distinct CDR3 sequences, 58% recorded once. Input material: blood. These receptors all stem from a man aged 25 to 40 in good health. Each CDR3 is given without its conserved first and last residue. Fields, in order: V gene, J gene, CDR3 protein.

TRBV7-9	TRBJ1-1	ASSNPGGQGLPEAF
TRBV5-5	TRBJ2-4	ASSPRVSAKNIQY
TRBV20-1	TRBJ1-2	SAASLEGVGGYT
TRBV6-5	TRBJ2-5	ASSSGPRPAETQY
TRBV7-8	TRBJ2-7	ASSLEGAELGEQY
TRBV7-2	TRBJ2-3	ASSPESGVTDTQY
TRBV30	TRBJ2-2	ASGRDLNTGELF
TRBV7-9	TRBJ2-1	ASSTTSSYNEQF
TRBV20-1	TRBJ2-1	SAKWTSGNNEQF
TRBV5-1	TRBJ2-1	ASSTGLAGNNEQF
TRBV11-2	TRBJ1-2	ASSPAQGAGGYT
TRBV7-2	TRBJ2-7	ASRDTGHLYEQY
TRBV29-1	TRBJ2-7	SVGDFEQY
TRBV29-1	TRBJ2-5	SGTSGESQY
TRBV10-3	TRBJ2-5	AIGGQGGFSQETQY
TRBV28	TRBJ2-1	ATTGLSRNEQF
TRBV7-2	TRBJ1-5	ASSLTENQPQH
TRBV11-2	TRBJ2-7	ASSPEGLPMSVEQY
TRBV12-3/TRBV12-4	TRBJ2-6	ASRSGTGEFSGANVLT
TRBV19	TRBJ2-1	ASSMFLSSYNEQF
TRBV12-3/TRBV12-4	TRBJ1-4	ASSLDRTTNEKLF
TRBV4-2	TRBJ1-6	ASSQDRGLPGLYSPLH
TRBV3-1	TRBJ2-7	ASSRNRATGEQY
TRBV6-5	TRBJ2-1	ASSYSGSLVEQF
TRBV10-3	TRBJ2-1	AISEGGGDNEQF
TRBV20-1	TRBJ2-1	SATSTRLAGASWSYNEQF
TRBV12-3/TRBV12-4	TRBJ2-3	ASRPQGPDTQY
TRBV5-1	NA	ASSHGQYTYEQY
TRBV11-2	TRBJ2-1	ASRRGQDNEQF
TRBV28	TRBJ2-7	ASSLQVYSYEQY
TRBV20-1	TRBJ2-1	SANRLVDEQF
TRBV4-3	TRBJ2-7	ASSQGQEYEQY
TRBV20-1	TRBJ2-7	SARDATLAYEQY
TRBV3-1	TRBJ2-5	ASSQDRTRVRQTQY
TRBV6-2/TRBV6-3	TRBJ2-6	ASCSSGANVLT
TRBV25-1	TRBJ2-7	ASSEQFSTVRHEQY
TRBV7-9	TRBJ2-1	ASGQTSGVYNEQF
TRBV20-1	TRBJ2-4	SAKPLAGVNIQY
TRBV20-1	TRBJ1-1	SARDGKREYDTEAF
TRBV15	TRBJ2-6	ATGRQGANVLT
TRBV15	NA	ATSVRLAGNEQY
TRBV7-9	TRBJ1-1	ASSTGQGSEAF
TRBV7-2	TRBJ1-2	ASSPSATRGYT
TRBV20-1	TRBJ2-3	SARGGAPDTQY
TRBV5-1	TRBJ2-5	ASSRLLGETQY
TRBV20-1	TRBJ2-5	SARGDETQY
TRBV30	TRBJ2-1	AWRTSGANEQF
TRBV28	NA	ASSSGSGPNPYEQY
TRBV18	TRBJ1-4	ASSPIDRVATNEKLF